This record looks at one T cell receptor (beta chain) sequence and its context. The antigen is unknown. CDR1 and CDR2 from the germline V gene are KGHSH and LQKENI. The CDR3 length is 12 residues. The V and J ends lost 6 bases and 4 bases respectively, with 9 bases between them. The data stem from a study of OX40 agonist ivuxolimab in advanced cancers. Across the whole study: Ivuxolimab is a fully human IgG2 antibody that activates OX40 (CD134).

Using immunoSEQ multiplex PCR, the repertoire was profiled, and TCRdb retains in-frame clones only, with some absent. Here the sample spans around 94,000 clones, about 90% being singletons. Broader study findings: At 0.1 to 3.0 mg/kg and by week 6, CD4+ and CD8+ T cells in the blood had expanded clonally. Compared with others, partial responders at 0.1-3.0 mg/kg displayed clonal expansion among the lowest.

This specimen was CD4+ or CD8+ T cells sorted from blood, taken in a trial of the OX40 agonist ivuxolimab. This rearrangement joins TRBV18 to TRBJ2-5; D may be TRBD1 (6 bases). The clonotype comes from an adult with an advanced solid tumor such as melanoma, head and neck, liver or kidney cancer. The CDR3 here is CASSPGVETQYF. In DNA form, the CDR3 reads TGTGCCAGCTCTCCAGGGGTAGAGACCCAGTACTTC.